This is a list of T cell receptor beta chains from one sample in a study of control samples from healthy donors and cancer patients. Sequencing used immunoSEQ multiplex PCR; TCRdb keeps in-frame clones, though not all of them. In the table there are about 29,000 clones, roughly 85% of which are singletons. The sample consisted of formalin-fixed, paraffin-embedded tissue. These receptors were taken from a female donor with melanoma. CDR3s include the opening cysteine and the closing phenylalanine or tryptophan. A D gene is named only where the DNA matches it firmly. Clone size is not always given. Where it is, it says once, few, many or a class for expanded clones.

v_gene: TRBV7-3
d_gene: TRBD1
j_gene: TRBJ1-1
abundance: NA
CDR3nt: TGTGCCAGCAGCGCCCTAGGACAGGGTGAAGCTTTCTTT
CDR3aa: CASSALGQGEAFF

v_gene: TRBV2
d_gene: NA
j_gene: TRBJ1-5
abundance: NA
CDR3nt: TGTGCCAGCAGTGAGGACAGCTCGGTGGCTTATAGCAATCAGCCCCAGCATTTT
CDR3aa: CASSEDSSVAYSNQPQHF

v_gene: TRBV6-5
d_gene: TRBD1
j_gene: TRBJ1-2
abundance: NA
CDR3nt: TGTGCCAGCAGCCGGACAGGGGGCGGTAGGGGCTACACCTTC
CDR3aa: CASSRTGGGRGYTF

v_gene: TRBV4-3
d_gene: NA
j_gene: TRBJ2-3
abundance: NA
CDR3nt: TGCGCCAGCAGCCAACGTGCGGGCTTTCTCTCAGATACGCAGTATTTT
CDR3aa: CASSQRAGFLSDTQYF

v_gene: TRBV6-5
d_gene: TRBD1
j_gene: TRBJ2-7
abundance: NA
CDR3nt: TGTGCCAGCTCGCGGCAGGGGGCGGACTACGAGCAGTACTTC
CDR3aa: CASSRQGADYEQYF

v_gene: TRBV9
d_gene: NA
j_gene: TRBJ1-2
abundance: NA
CDR3nt: TGTGCCAGCAGCTCCCAAGGGGGAATCTATGGCTACACCTTC
CDR3aa: CASSSQGGIYGYTF

v_gene: TRBV29-1
d_gene: NA
j_gene: TRBJ2-4
abundance: NA
CDR3nt: TGCAGCGTTGAAGGAGGGGTTGCCAAAAACATTCAGTACTTC
CDR3aa: CSVEGGVAKNIQYF

v_gene: TRBV6-2/TRBV6-3
d_gene: NA
j_gene: TRBJ2-1
abundance: NA
CDR3nt: TGTGCCAGCAGTTCCGTGCACGCTACTGAGCAGTTCTTC
CDR3aa: CASSSVHATEQFF

v_gene: TRBV19
d_gene: NA
j_gene: TRBJ1-2
abundance: few
CDR3nt: TGTGCCAGTAGTATCGGCAGGGGATATGGCTACACCTTC
CDR3aa: CASSIGRGYGYTF

v_gene: TRBV19
d_gene: NA
j_gene: TRBJ2-7
abundance: NA
CDR3nt: TGTGCCAGTAGTTTCCATGGGAACGAGCAGTACTTC
CDR3aa: CASSFHGNEQYF

v_gene: TRBV6-5
d_gene: NA
j_gene: TRBJ1-3
abundance: NA
CDR3nt: TGTGCCAGCAAAGAACAGGGAGTCTCTGGAAACACCATATATTTT
CDR3aa: CASKEQGVSGNTIYF

v_gene: TRBV10-3
d_gene: NA
j_gene: TRBJ1-2
abundance: NA
CDR3nt: TGTGCCATCAGTGAGAACGGGGACTATGGCTACACCTTC
CDR3aa: CAISENGDYGYTF

v_gene: TRBV9
d_gene: TRBD1
j_gene: TRBJ1-3
abundance: NA
CDR3nt: TGTGCCAGCAGCGTAGCGGGGACAGCTCCCTCTGAAAACACCATATATTTT
CDR3aa: CASSVAGTAPSENTIYF

v_gene: TRBV2
d_gene: NA
j_gene: TRBJ2-1
abundance: NA
CDR3nt: TGTGCCAGCAGTGAGGATTTACAATTCAATGAGCAGTTCTTC
CDR3aa: CASSEDLQFNEQFF

v_gene: TRBV18
d_gene: NA
j_gene: TRBJ1-5
abundance: NA
CDR3nt: TGTGCCAGCTCACCAGGGAGAAATCAGCCCCAGCATTTT
CDR3aa: CASSPGRNQPQHF

v_gene: TRBV7-8
d_gene: TRBD2
j_gene: TRBJ2-1
abundance: NA
CDR3nt: TGTGCCAGCAGCTTAGTTGTCAGGACTAGCTCCTACAATGAGCAGTTCTTC
CDR3aa: CASSLVVRTSSYNEQFF

v_gene: TRBV5-1
d_gene: NA
j_gene: TRBJ1-3
abundance: NA
CDR3nt: TGCGCCAGCAGCTTGGGGGCCCCCTCGGGAAACACCATATATTTT
CDR3aa: CASSLGAPSGNTIYF

v_gene: TRBV11-2
d_gene: TRBD1
j_gene: TRBJ1-2
abundance: once
CDR3nt: TGTGCCAGCAGCCAATCTGAACCGGGACAGGTTACGTATGGCTACACCTTC
CDR3aa: CASSQSEPGQVTYGYTF

v_gene: TRBV9
d_gene: NA
j_gene: TRBJ1-3
abundance: NA
CDR3nt: TGTGCCAGCAGCGTAGAGACTGGAAACACCATATATTTT
CDR3aa: CASSVETGNTIYF

v_gene: TRBV19
d_gene: NA
j_gene: TRBJ2-5
abundance: once
CDR3nt: TGTGCCAGTAGTTCCCGGACGGTGGAGACCCAGTACTTC
CDR3aa: CASSSRTVETQYF

v_gene: TRBV6-5
d_gene: NA
j_gene: TRBJ1-1
abundance: few
CDR3nt: TGTGCCAGCACCGAGAAGAGGAAGGGGTACACTGAAGCTTTCTTT
CDR3aa: CASTEKRKGYTEAFF

v_gene: TRBV9
d_gene: NA
j_gene: TRBJ2-1
abundance: NA
CDR3nt: TGTGCCAGCAGCCTCAGGTACAATGAGCAGTTCTTC
CDR3aa: CASSLRYNEQFF

v_gene: TRBV6-1
d_gene: NA
j_gene: TRBJ1-2
abundance: NA
CDR3nt: TGTGCCAGCAGTGAAGCGGTGGGGAGAAATGGCTACACCTTC
CDR3aa: CASSEAVGRNGYTF

v_gene: TRBV13
d_gene: NA
j_gene: TRBJ2-7
abundance: NA
CDR3nt: TGTGCCAGCAGCCTTGGACTCGACTACGAGCAGTACTTC
CDR3aa: CASSLGLDYEQYF

v_gene: TRBV5-1
d_gene: NA
j_gene: TRBJ2-7
abundance: once
CDR3nt: TGCGCCAGCAGCCCTGGGGGCAGGGGACCCTCCTACGAGCAGTACTTC
CDR3aa: CASSPGGRGPSYEQYF

v_gene: TRBV7-9
d_gene: NA
j_gene: TRBJ2-7
abundance: NA
CDR3nt: TGTGCCAGCAGCCCGTTATTTTTGGGGGCGCGGGCCTACGAGCAGTACTTC
CDR3aa: CASSPLFLGARAYEQYF

v_gene: TRBV4-1
d_gene: NA
j_gene: TRBJ1-5
abundance: NA
CDR3nt: TGCGCCAGCAGCCGAGACCCGGGGGGTCAGCCCCAGCATTTT
CDR3aa: CASSRDPGGQPQHF

v_gene: TRBV4-1
d_gene: NA
j_gene: TRBJ1-6
abundance: NA
CDR3nt: TGCGCCAGCAGCCAAGAAGGCTCACCCCTCCACTTT
CDR3aa: CASSQEGSPLHF

v_gene: TRBV6-2/TRBV6-3
d_gene: NA
j_gene: TRBJ1-5
abundance: NA
CDR3nt: TGTGCCAGCAGTTACAGTAGTGGCCGGAATAGCAATCAGCCCCAGCATTTT
CDR3aa: CASSYSSGRNSNQPQHF

v_gene: TRBV7-8
d_gene: NA
j_gene: TRBJ2-3
abundance: NA
CDR3nt: TGTGCCAGCAGCCCCGTCACAGATACGCAGTATTTT
CDR3aa: CASSPVTDTQYF

v_gene: TRBV19
d_gene: NA
j_gene: TRBJ2-7
abundance: NA
CDR3nt: TGTGCCAGTAGTACTACAGCCGTCCAAACCTACGAGCAGTACTTC
CDR3aa: CASSTTAVQTYEQYF

v_gene: TRBV15
d_gene: TRBD2
j_gene: TRBJ2-1
abundance: NA
CDR3nt: TGTGCCACCAGGGAGGAGCGGGGGACAACAGAGGACAATGAGCAGTTCTTC
CDR3aa: CATREERGTTEDNEQFF

v_gene: TRBV11-2
d_gene: TRBD1
j_gene: TRBJ1-3
abundance: NA
CDR3nt: TGTGCCAGCACCACCGACAGGGGTGGAAACACCATATATTTT
CDR3aa: CASTTDRGGNTIYF

v_gene: TRBV5-6
d_gene: NA
j_gene: TRBJ2-3
abundance: NA
CDR3nt: TGTGCCAGCAGCTTGGCTGACCCCACAGATACGCAGTATTTT
CDR3aa: CASSLADPTDTQYF

v_gene: TRBV18
d_gene: NA
j_gene: TRBJ1-2
abundance: NA
CDR3nt: TGTGCCAGCTCACCAAATTCCGACAGCCTCTATGGCTACACCTTC
CDR3aa: CASSPNSDSLYGYTF

v_gene: TRBV15
d_gene: NA
j_gene: TRBJ1-6
abundance: NA
CDR3nt: TGTGCCACCAGCGTACGGGACACCTATAATTCACCCCTCCACTTT
CDR3aa: CATSVRDTYNSPLHF

v_gene: TRBV6-6
d_gene: NA
j_gene: TRBJ1-5
abundance: NA
CDR3nt: TGTGCCAGCAGTCGCTTTAGTTGGATAGATCAGCCCCAGCATTTT
CDR3aa: CASSRFSWIDQPQHF

v_gene: TRBV3-1/TRBV3-2
d_gene: NA
j_gene: TRBJ2-1
abundance: NA
CDR3nt: TGTGCCAGCAGCCGTGGGGGGAACAATGAGCAGTTCTTC
CDR3aa: CASSRGGNNEQFF

v_gene: TRBV6-5
d_gene: NA
j_gene: TRBJ1-1
abundance: NA
CDR3nt: TGTGCCAGCAGTTACTCGAATGGCAGAATGAACACTGAAGCTTTCTTT
CDR3aa: CASSYSNGRMNTEAFF

v_gene: TRBV6-5
d_gene: NA
j_gene: TRBJ1-2
abundance: NA
CDR3nt: TGTGCCAGCCAGGGGAATAACTATGGCTACACCTTC
CDR3aa: CASQGNNYGYTF

v_gene: TRBV4-1
d_gene: TRBD1
j_gene: TRBJ1-1
abundance: NA
CDR3nt: TGCGCCAGCAGCGGGGACAGGGGCGCCTTGAACACTGAAGCTTTCTTT
CDR3aa: CASSGDRGALNTEAFF

v_gene: TRBV7-6
d_gene: TRBD2
j_gene: TRBJ2-3
abundance: NA
CDR3nt: TGTGCCAGCAGCTTCCAAGCGGGAGGGGTGAGAGATACGCAGTATTTT
CDR3aa: CASSFQAGGVRDTQYF

v_gene: TRBV6-5
d_gene: TRBD2
j_gene: TRBJ2-1
abundance: NA
CDR3nt: TGTGCCAGCAGGATTCACCCTAGCGGGACCTTTGAGCAGTTCTTC
CDR3aa: CASRIHPSGTFEQFF

v_gene: TRBV3-1/TRBV3-2
d_gene: TRBD2
j_gene: TRBJ2-3
abundance: NA
CDR3nt: TGTGCCAGCAGCCTAAGCGGGAGGGGGTTACATCCGCATTTT
CDR3aa: CASSLSGRGLHPHF

v_gene: TRBV7-9
d_gene: NA
j_gene: TRBJ2-5
abundance: NA
CDR3nt: TGTGCCAGCAGCTTAGCGTCCTGGGGAAGCAGGGAGACCCAGTACTTC
CDR3aa: CASSLASWGSRETQYF

v_gene: TRBV29-1
d_gene: TRBD1
j_gene: TRBJ1-2
abundance: NA
CDR3nt: TGCAGCGTTGGGGGACAGGTGGTCTATGGCTACACCTTC
CDR3aa: CSVGGQVVYGYTF

v_gene: TRBV7-3
d_gene: NA
j_gene: TRBJ2-5
abundance: NA
CDR3nt: TGTGTCAGCAGCTCGACACTTATACGGAAAGAGACCCAGTACTTC
CDR3aa: CVSSSTLIRKETQYF

v_gene: TRBV7-2
d_gene: TRBD2
j_gene: TRBJ2-2
abundance: once
CDR3nt: TGTGCCAGCAGCCTTATTAGGACTAGCGGGGTGACCGGGGAGCTGTTTTTT
CDR3aa: CASSLIRTSGVTGELFF

v_gene: TRBV5-5
d_gene: TRBD2
j_gene: TRBJ2-7
abundance: NA
CDR3nt: TGTGCCAGCAGTACGGGACTAGCGGGAGACGAGCAGTACTTC
CDR3aa: CASSTGLAGDEQYF

v_gene: TRBV18
d_gene: NA
j_gene: TRBJ2-1
abundance: NA
CDR3nt: TGTGCCAGCTCACCCTCCGGGGGACAAGCTGAGCAGTTCTTC
CDR3aa: CASSPSGGQAEQFF

v_gene: TRBV6-2/TRBV6-3
d_gene: TRBD2
j_gene: TRBJ2-7
abundance: NA
CDR3nt: TGTGCCAGCAGTTACTCGATCGGGGGGGCCTACGAGCAGTACTTC
CDR3aa: CASSYSIGGAYEQYF

v_gene: TRBV7-9
d_gene: NA
j_gene: TRBJ2-5
abundance: medium-sized
CDR3nt: TGTGCCAGCAGCCACGGGTACCAAGAGACCCAGTACTTC
CDR3aa: CASSHGYQETQYF

v_gene: TRBV30
d_gene: NA
j_gene: TRBJ2-5
abundance: NA
CDR3nt: TGTGCCGGAGGACCGGCTTTGCAAGAGACCCAGTACTTC
CDR3aa: CAGGPALQETQYF

v_gene: TRBV5-4
d_gene: TRBD2
j_gene: TRBJ2-2
abundance: NA
CDR3nt: TGTGCCAGCAGCTTGGAAGCGGGAGGCAACACCGGGGAGCTGTTTTTT
CDR3aa: CASSLEAGGNTGELFF

v_gene: TRBV11-2
d_gene: NA
j_gene: TRBJ1-4
abundance: NA
CDR3nt: TGTGCCAGCAGCTCCTGGGGTTCAGGGGCGCAGGGAAAACTGTTTTTT
CDR3aa: CASSSWGSGAQGKLFF

v_gene: TRBV6-2/TRBV6-3
d_gene: NA
j_gene: TRBJ2-2
abundance: NA
CDR3nt: TGTGCCAGCAGCCCTGCTAGTTTGGAGACCGGGGAGCTGTTTTTT
CDR3aa: CASSPASLETGELFF

v_gene: TRBV5-4
d_gene: NA
j_gene: TRBJ1-1
abundance: NA
CDR3nt: TGTGCCAGCAGCTTGTGGTACAGGCCGAACACTGAAGCTTTCTTT
CDR3aa: CASSLWYRPNTEAFF